The 14 T cell receptor beta chains reported below all come from one sample, sequenced in a study of cytomegalovirus exposure and HLA in healthy donors. Use of 60 Vbeta and 13 Jbeta primers characterized the PCR. Assay used: immunoSEQ multiplex PCR; TCRdb lists only in-frame clones, some missing. The profile covers some 140,000 clones, with approximately 74% appearing a single time and approximately 2.1% taken by the ten largest. Input material: PBMCs. These receptors were collected from a man aged 25 to 45 in good health and CMV-seronegative.

This clone appeared a few times. V gene TRBV19 combines with J gene TRBJ2-2; 7 bases match TRBD1. This CDR3 region has 16 residues. In germline, CDR1 is LNHDA, CDR2 SQIVND (reference sequence). V shed 4 bases and J 0 bases; nucleotides not matched to a gene: 5. The CDR3 bases are TGTGCCAGTAGTAGCCACGGGACAGCGAACACCGGGGAGCTGTTTTTT. Its protein product is CASSSHGTANTGELFF.

The V gene is TRBV5-1, the J gene TRBJ2-5; 7 bases line up with TRBD2. The end of the DNA aligns better with TRBJ2-7, so the J call may be wrong. The CDR3 loop spans 13 amino acids. The germline CDR1 and CDR2 sequences are SGHRS and YFSETQ. The CDR3 here is CASGREVGYEQYF. The CDR3 nucleotides are TGCGCCAGCGGCCGGGAGGTAGGGTACGAGCAGTACTTC.

The chain couples TRBV29-1 to TRBJ2-1, with D perhaps TRBD1 (5 bases). The V gene's germline CDR1 is SQVTM and CDR2 ANQGSEA. The CDR3 length is 14 residues. Trimming took 3 bases from V and 9 from J, leaving 18 bases between them. The CDR3 loop is CSVDLGRVVFEQFF. CDR3 coding DNA: TGCAGCGTTGATCTCGGCAGGGTTGTTTTTGAGCAGTTCTTC.

There are a few counts of this clone. The rearrangement links TRBV27 to TRBJ2-3, with D perhaps matching TRBD2 (6 bases). In germline, CDR1 is MNHEY, CDR2 SMNVEV (reference sequence). The CDR3 loop spans 15 amino acids. V was pared by 2 bases and J by 3 bases, with 12 bases between. As DNA, the CDR3 is TGTGCCAGCAGTTTACGGGGGATGTCGACAGATACGCAGTATTTT. It translates to CASSLRGMSTDTQYF.

This clone came up a few times. The V gene is TRBV5-1, the J gene TRBJ2-3, with a possible D match to TRBD2 (6 bases). CDR1 is SGHRS and CDR2 is YFSETQ in the germline V gene. This CDR3 has 15 amino acids. Trimming took 2 bases from V and 4 from J, leaving 14 bases between them. CDR3 nucleotide sequence: TGCGCCAGCAGCTTAGGGACTTTTAGTGCAGATACGCAGTATTTT. Amino acids: CASSLGTFSADTQYF.

V and J are TRBV5-1 and TRBJ1-2; D may be TRBD1 (5 bases). The germline gives CDR1 SGHRS, CDR2 YFSETQ. The germline V and J ends were trimmed by 0 bases and 4 bases, with 10 bases remaining between them. The CDR3 runs 14 residues. CDR3 sequence: CASSLDQGTYGYTF. DNA for the CDR3: TGCGCCAGCAGCTTGGACCAGGGTACCTATGGCTACACCTTC. Using reference TRBV5-1 and TRBJ1-2 for the parts outside the CDR3, the full variable domain is KAGVTQTPRYLIKTRGQQVTLSCSPISGHRSVSWYQQTPGQGLQFLFEYFSETQRNKGNFPGRFSGRQFSNSRSEMNVSTLELGDSALYLCASSLDQGTYGYTFGSGTRLTVV.

V gene TRBV29-1 combines with J gene TRBJ2-7; 8 bases line up with TRBD2. Germline lookup yields CDR1 SQVTM and CDR2 ANQGSEA. CDR3 size: 13 residues. V shed 3 bases, J shed 5 bases, and the junction held 6 bases outside the gene matches. The CDR3 reads CSVDFDGRDEQYF. In DNA, the CDR3 is TGCAGCGTTGACTTCGACGGGAGGGACGAGCAGTACTTC.

The chain couples TRBV5-1 to TRBJ1-3; D remains unclear. CDR1 and CDR2 from the germline V gene are SGHRS and YFSETQ. The V end was cut by 4 bases, the J end by 4 bases, with 18 bases between. The CDR3 totals 16 residues. Written as DNA, the CDR3 is TGCGCCAGCAGCCCGGATCCTCAGGCCAGCGGAAACACCATATATTTT. Translation: CASSPDPQASGNTIYF.

The DNA of the CDR3 is TGCGCCAGCAGCCAAGATCTCGGACAGGGCACTGAAGCTTTCTTT. It is translated as CASSQDLGQGTEAFF. The V and J genes are TRBV4-3 and TRBJ1-1, with 8 bases identical to TRBD1. The CDR3 loop spans 15 amino acids. The germline V gene encodes CDR1 LGHNA and CDR2 YSLEER. J was trimmed by 4 bases and V by 0 bases; bases with no gene match: 4.

This CDR3 is CAFRAGTYEQYF. CDR3 nucleotides: TGCGCCTTCAGAGCAGGGACCTACGAGCAGTACTTC. J is TRBJ2-7 and V is TRBV4-1, with D perhaps TRBD1 (5 bases). The CDR3 spans 12 residues. CDR1 is MGHRA and CDR2 is YSYEKL in the germline V gene. The V gene lost 11 bases and the J gene lost 2 bases, with 13 bases spanning the gap.

The V and J genes are TRBV21-1 and TRBJ1-4; the table calls TRBD1, which could not be checked here. TRBV21-1 is a pseudogene locus. The CDR3 contains 16 residues. The CDR3 region has the DNA TGTGCCAGCAGCACGAGGGACAGGCCAACTAATGAAAAACTGTTTTTT. It is translated as CASSTRDRPTNEKLFF.

J is TRBJ2-5 and V is TRBV12-5; 9 bases are shared with TRBD1. J was trimmed by 5 bases and V by 5 bases; bases with no gene match: 6. The germline CDR1 and CDR2 sequences are LGHNT and FRNRAP. The CDR3 sequence is 14 residues long. The CDR3 DNA follows: TGTGCTAGTGGTGACCCTGGACAGGGGGAGACCCAGTACTTC. Its translation: CASGDPGQGETQYF.

The chain joins TRBV18 to TRBJ1-2; D gene unclear. This CDR3 spans 12 amino acids. CDR1 is KGHSH, CDR2 LQKENI, per germline. V lost 4 bases to trimming and J lost 6 bases, with 9 bases between them. CDR3 loop: CASSLTVDGYTF. The CDR3 DNA reads TGTGCCAGCTCACTCACGGTAGATGGCTACACCTTC.

This clone has more than one count but fewer than ten. This chain uses TRBV4-3 with TRBJ1-6; no clear D. Germline V gives CDR1 LGHNA, CDR2 YSLEER. This CDR3 spans 15 amino acids. With 0 bases removed from V and 10 bases from J, the gap between germline ends came to 13 bases. CDR3 protein: CASSQDKQAGSPLHF. The CDR3 DNA reads as TGCGCCAGCAGCCAAGATAAGCAGGCTGGATCACCCCTCCACTTT.